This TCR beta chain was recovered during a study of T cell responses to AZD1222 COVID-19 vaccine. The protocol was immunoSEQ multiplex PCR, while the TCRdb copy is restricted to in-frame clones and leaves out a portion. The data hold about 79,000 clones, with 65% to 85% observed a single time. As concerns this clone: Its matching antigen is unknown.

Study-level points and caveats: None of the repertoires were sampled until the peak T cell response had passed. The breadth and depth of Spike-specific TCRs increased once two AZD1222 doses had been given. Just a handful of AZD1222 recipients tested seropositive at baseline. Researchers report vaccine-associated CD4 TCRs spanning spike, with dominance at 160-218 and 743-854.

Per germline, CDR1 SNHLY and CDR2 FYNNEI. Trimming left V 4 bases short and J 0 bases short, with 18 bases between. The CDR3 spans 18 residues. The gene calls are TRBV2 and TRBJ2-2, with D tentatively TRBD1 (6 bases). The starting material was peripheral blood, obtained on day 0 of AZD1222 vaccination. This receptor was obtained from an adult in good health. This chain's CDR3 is CASSGSRGRFSNTGELFF. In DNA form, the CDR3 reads TGTGCCAGCAGTGGTTCCAGGGGCCGTTTTTCGAACACCGGGGAGCTGTTTTTT.